This T cell receptor beta chain derives from a study of blood T cell repertoires in COVID-19. Sequencing was performed with immunoSEQ multiplex PCR; in TCRdb, only in-frame clones are kept and a portion is missing. Here the sample spans 250,000 or so clones, approximately 90% being singletons. Clinical histories supplied by participants themselves formed the basis of cohort assignment. The CDR3 loop spans 15 amino acids. Germline V gives CDR1 SEHNR, CDR2 FQNEAQ (reference sequence). J lost 1 base, V lost 5 bases, and 6 bases had no gene match. Sequenced: PBMCs or T cells enriched from blood (not recorded which). The TCR sequence derives from a woman aged 25 to 39 with acute COVID-19. This rearrangement joins TRBV7-9 to TRBJ2-3; TRBD2 agrees at 7 bases. CDR3 sequence (DNA): TGTGCCAGCAGCCTTACAAGCGGGGGCACAGATACGCAGTATTTT. This sequence encodes CASSLTSGGTDTQYF. The full variable domain, its missing parts supplied by reference TRBV7-9 and TRBJ2-3, is DTGVSQNPRHKITKRGQNVTFRCDPISEHNRLYWYRQTLGQGPEFLTYFQNEAQLEKSRLLSDRFSAERPKGSFSTLEIQRTEQGDSAMYLCASSLTSGGTDTQYFGPGTRLTVL.